This entry lists 28 T cell receptor beta chains sequenced from one sample in a study of vaccination effects on CD4 cells after COVID-19. Antigen-specific CD4+ T cells were expanded with viral peptide pools in the ViraFEST assay before sequencing. The culture ran for nine to ten days, and then CD4+ T cells were isolated. Vaccinated recipients, who were negative for nucleocapsid antibodies, had no history of SARS-CoV-2 infection. What these receptors recognize is not known. Only in-frame clones appear in the TCRdb table, and some are missing; sequencing was by immunoSEQ multiplex PCR. The sample lists 40,000 to 45,000 clones, roughly 70% seen once, with 26% in the top ten. The sequencing used CD4+ T cells from PBMCs cultured with HCoV-OC43 spike peptides, collected before COVID-19 vaccination. Subset in this sample: HCoV-OC43 spike overlapping peptide pool stimulation. The origin of the receptors is a human donor who received a COVID-19 vaccine.

This clone has ten or more counts. The V call is TRBV7-9, the J call TRBJ1-1; TRBD1 aligns across 7 bases. Germline loops: CDR1 SEHNR, CDR2 FQNEAQ (reference sequence). Trimming cost V 1 base and J 1 base; bases outside gene matches: 6. The CDR3 is 16 amino acids. CDR3 loop: CASSLGTGLGNTEAFF. CDR3 DNA sequence: TGTGCCAGCAGCTTAGGGACAGGATTAGGGAACACTGAAGCTTTCTTT.

The chain uses TRBV3-1 (or the pseudogene TRBV3-2) and TRBJ2-2; no clear D gene. V was shortened by 10 bases and J by 6 bases, with 12 bases between the two germline ends. CDR3 length: 12 residues. Germline V gene lookup returns CDR1 LGHDT and CDR2 YNNKEL (reference sequence). CDR3 DNA sequence: TGTGCCACACGAAGGTCCGCCGGGGAGCTGTTTTTT. This gives the protein CATRRSAGELFF.

CDR3 residues: CASSSGTLNTEAFF. Written as DNA, the CDR3 is TGTGCCAGCAGTTCAGGGACGCTGAACACTGAAGCTTTCTTT. The V call is TRBV27, the J call TRBJ1-1; possibly TRBD1 for D (5 bases). Germline assignment: CDR1 MNHEY and CDR2 SMNVEV (reference sequence). Trimming took 4 bases from V and 0 from J, leaving 9 bases between them. The CDR3 length is 14 residues.

The rearrangement joins TRBV7-2 to TRBJ2-1; 9 bases are shared with TRBD1. The V gene's germline CDR1 is SGHTA and CDR2 FQGNSA. This CDR3 comprises 15 residues. J was trimmed by 3 bases and V by 5 bases; bases with no gene match: 5. CDR3 sequence: CASSLRTGVYNEQFF. The CDR3, as DNA: TGTGCCAGCAGCCTACGGACAGGGGTCTACAATGAGCAGTTCTTC.

The gene calls are TRBV5-1 and TRBJ2-3; 13 bases are a match to TRBD2. Germline-derived CDR1 and CDR2 are SGHRS and YFSETQ. This CDR3 is 16 amino acids long. V was clipped by 4 bases and J by 1 base; unmatched bases: 3. In DNA form, the CDR3 reads TGCGCCAGCAGCGGAGGGACTAGCGGGGGCACAGATACGCAGTATTTT. Amino acids: CASSGGTSGGTDTQYF.

This chain links TRBV7-2 with TRBJ1-1; D call uncertain. The CDR3 runs to 11 residues. V was trimmed by 5 bases and J by 7 bases, leaving 8 bases between them. In germline, CDR1 is SGHTA, CDR2 FQGNSA. CDR3 loop: CASSLNYEAFF. The CDR3 DNA is TGTGCCAGCAGCCTAAACTATGAAGCTTTCTTT.

This clone has only one observation. In DNA form, the CDR3 reads TGTGCCAGTAGAGGGGACAGCCCTATCTCCGGGGAGCTGTTTTTT. Amino acid sequence: CASRGDSPISGELFF. The chain combines TRBV19 with TRBJ2-2; 7 bases line up with TRBD1. The CDR3 has 15 residues. Germline V gives CDR1 LNHDA, CDR2 SQIVND (reference sequence). Losses at the gene ends were 6 bases for V and 6 bases for J; bases not matched to a gene: 10.

The chain recombines TRBV4-1 with TRBJ2-1, with D perhaps matching TRBD1 (6 bases). Deletions cut 5 bases from V and 3 bases from J, with 14 bases between. CDR3 length: 15 amino acids. Per germline, CDR1 MGHRA and CDR2 YSYEKL. The CDR3 nucleotides read TGCGCCAGCAGCAAGACCGGGACAAACTACAATGAGCAGTTCTTC. Its protein product is CASSKTGTNYNEQFF.

This clone was observed a single time. The CDR3 DNA is TGTGCCAGTAGTTCCACCGGGACAGGGGGCGTCGGGACTGAAGCTTTCTTT. Translation gives CASSSTGTGGVGTEAFF. The chain links TRBV19 to TRBJ1-1, with TRBD1 matching 12 bases. The CDR3 length is 17 residues. Germline V lookup: CDR1 LNHDA, CDR2 SQIVND (reference sequence). V trimming: 5 bases; J trimming: 5 bases; junction bases outside the gene matches: 12.

The J gene is TRBJ1-2, the V gene TRBV6-1; TRBD1 is a possible D gene (6 bases). CDR1 MNHNS and CDR2 SASEGT come from the germline V gene. V lost 3 bases to trimming and J lost 4 bases, with 9 bases between them. The CDR3 contains 13 residues. DNA of the CDR3: TGTGCCAGCAGTGACGGGGGCGGCTATGGCTACACCTTC. This sequence encodes CASSDGGGYGYTF.

This clone was seen more than once but under ten times. This chain joins TRBV27 and TRBJ1-4; D not certain. The CDR3 runs to 9 residues. Germline CDR1 and CDR2: MNHEY and SMNVEV (reference sequence). V was cut by 11 bases and J by 8 bases, with 6 bases left in between. CDR3 in DNA: TGTGCCTTAGGCGAAAAACTGTTTTTT. This translates into CALGEKLFF.

The chain joins TRBV19 to TRBJ2-2, with 7 bases identical to TRBD2. Germline V gives CDR1 LNHDA, CDR2 SQIVND (reference sequence). V lost 4 bases to trimming and J lost 1 base; unmatched junction nucleotides: 9. This CDR3 spans 17 amino acids. The CDR3 is CASSNSPSGGNTGELFF. The CDR3 bases are TGTGCCAGTAGTAACTCCCCTAGCGGAGGGAACACCGGGGAGCTGTTTTTT.

This clone occurred once. The chain combines TRBV11-2 with TRBJ2-5, with 8 bases lining up with TRBD2. CDR1 is SGHAT and CDR2 is FQNNGV in the germline V gene. Trimming at V came to 0 bases and at J to 14 bases, leaving 8 bases not matched to a gene. The CDR3 is made up of 13 amino acids. CDR3 bases: TGTGCCAGCAGCTTAGAGCCACCGGGACTAGACTACTTC. Residues: CASSLEPPGLDYF.

This clone has at least ten counts. This chain uses TRBV5-4 with TRBJ1-6, with 10 bases lining up with TRBD1. Germline loops: CDR1 SGHNT, CDR2 YYREEE (reference sequence). Trimming removed 8 bases from V and 0 bases from J; junction bases left unmatched: 2. The CDR3 totals 15 residues. The CDR3 sequence: CASGQGDSYNSPLHF. For the CDR3, the DNA is TGTGCCAGTGGACAGGGGGACTCCTATAATTCACCCCTCCACTTT.

The CDR3 sequence is CSVLQGSGNTIYF. Here the CDR3 DNA reads TGCAGCGTTCTCCAGGGCTCTGGAAACACCATATATTTT. The V call is TRBV29-1, the J call TRBJ1-3; weak D call: TRBD1 (5 bases). The length of the CDR3 is 13 residues. V gave up 5 bases and J gave up 0 bases, with 8 bases separating them. Per germline, CDR1 SQVTM and CDR2 ANQGSEA.

This clone came up a few times. The V call is TRBV7-6, the J call TRBJ2-2; unclear D gene. The CDR3 contains 16 residues. CDR1 is SGHVS, CDR2 FNYEAQ, per germline. Trimming shortened V by 4 bases and J by 0 bases, and 12 bases separated the two germline ends. Here the CDR3 reads CASSSRSTTNTGELFF. DNA of the CDR3: TGTGCCAGCAGCTCCCGGAGCACCACGAACACCGGGGAGCTGTTTTTT. Based on the CDR3 plus reference TRBV7-6 and TRBJ2-2, the full variable domain is GAGVSQSPRYKVTKRGQDVALRCDPISGHVSLYWYRQALGQGPEFLTYFNYEAQQDKSGLPNDRFSAERPEGSISTLTIQRTEQRDSAMYRCASSSRSTTNTGELFFGEGSRLTVL.

This clone was seen more than once but under ten times. The chain is built from TRBV19 and TRBJ2-3, with no clear D. V lost 3 bases and J lost 6, with 16 bases in between. This CDR3 comprises 15 residues. Germline-derived CDR1 and CDR2 are LNHDA and SQIVND (reference sequence). Here the CDR3 reads CASSISRLVADTQYF. In nucleotides, the CDR3 is TGTGCCAGTAGTATCTCGAGACTGGTCGCCGATACGCAGTATTTT.

This clone was picked up a small number of times. CDR3 DNA: TGTGCCAGCAGTTCCTCAGGGTTCCCCACTGGGGCCAACGTCCTGACTTTC. Translation gives CASSSSGFPTGANVLTF. The chain carries TRBV27 and TRBJ2-6; maybe TRBD1 (5 bases). Germline V lookup: CDR1 MNHEY, CDR2 SMNVEV (reference sequence). V lost 4 bases to trimming and J lost 2 bases, with 15 bases between them. This CDR3 has 17 amino acids.

In DNA, the CDR3 is TGTGCCAGCAGGGGACAGGCGGCCAAAAACATTCAGTACTTC. It yields the protein CASRGQAAKNIQYF. J is TRBJ2-4 and V is TRBV6-5, with 8 bases that match TRBD1. This CDR3 is built from 14 residues. CDR1 and CDR2 (germline): MNHEY, SVGAGI. V trimming: 6 bases; J trimming: 1 base; junction bases outside the gene matches: 2.

The rearrangement links TRBV18 to TRBJ2-2; 11 bases line up with TRBD2. V shed 6 bases, J shed 3 bases, and the junction held 9 bases outside the gene matches. CDR3 length equals 17 residues. Germline V gene lookup returns CDR1 KGHSH and CDR2 LQKENI. The CDR3 nucleotides are TGTGCCAGCTCTCCGACTAGCGGGGAAAAACACACCGGGGAGCTGTTTTTT. This sequence encodes CASSPTSGEKHTGELFF. The entire variable domain, with the rest obtained from reference TRBV18 and TRBJ2-2, is as follows: NAGVMQNPRHLVRRRGQEARLRCSPMKGHSHVYWYRQLPEEGLKFMVYLQKENIIDESGMPKERFSAEFPKEGPSILRIQQVVRGDSAAYFCASSPTSGEKHTGELFFGEGSRLTVL.

The rearrangement uses TRBV12-3 or TRBV12-4 and TRBJ2-7, with 11 bases that match TRBD1. The junction had 3 bases not matched to a gene; V was cut back by 5 bases and J by 6 bases. The CDR3 consists of 13 residues. CDR3 region: CASSPGTGGEQYF. CDR3 in DNA: TGTGCCAGCAGTCCCGGGACAGGGGGCGAGCAGTACTTC.

This clone was counted a few times. The rearrangement joins TRBV19 to TRBJ1-6; weak D call: TRBD1 (5 bases). Germline V gene sequence: CDR1 LNHDA, CDR2 SQIVND (reference sequence). The CDR3 covers 14 residues. Deletions cut 5 bases from V and 9 bases from J, with 14 bases between. The CDR3, as DNA: TGTGCCAGTAGTCTGTCTGGGACGGGTTCACCCCTCCACTTT. It is translated as CASSLSGTGSPLHF.

This clone has at least ten counts. The chain uses TRBV21-1 and TRBJ1-5. TRBV21-1 is assigned pseudogene status. The CDR3 extends over 16 amino acids. CDR3 nucleotides: TGTGCCAGCAGCAAAATAGGGAGGGGGTTCAATCAGCCCCAGCATTTT. Translated, it gives CASSKIGRGFNQPQHF.

V is TRBV7-3 and J is TRBJ1-2; 7 bases fit TRBD1. With 0 bases clipped from V and 3 bases from J, the junction kept 4 bases outside the gene matches. This CDR3 comprises 15 residues. Per germline, CDR1 SGHTA and CDR2 FQGTGA. CDR3 amino acids: CASSLTGQSDYGYTF. The CDR3 bases are TGTGCCAGCAGCTTAACGGGACAGTCGGACTATGGCTACACCTTC. The whole variable domain, filled in from reference TRBV7-3 and TRBJ1-2, reads GAGVSQTPSNKVTEKGKYVELRCDPISGHTALYWYRQSLGQGPEFLIYFQGTGAADDSGLPNDRFFAVRPEGSVSTLKIQRTERGDSAVYLCASSLTGQSDYGYTFGSGTRLTVV.

The V and J genes are TRBV10-3 and TRBJ1-2; possibly TRBD1 for D (5 bases). Germline CDR1 is ENHRY and CDR2 is SYGVKD. CDR3 length equals 13 residues. Trimming removed 5 bases from V and 9 bases from J, with 16 bases in between. The CDR3: CAISPDGGARYTF. CDR3 sequence (DNA): TGTGCCATCAGTCCGGACGGAGGGGCGCGCTACACCTTC.

This chain connects TRBV6-6 to TRBJ1-4, with 7 bases that match TRBD1. This CDR3 region has 17 residues. V lost 6 bases and J lost 0; bases outside the gene matches: 10. The germline gives CDR1 MNHNY, CDR2 SVGAGI (reference sequence). CDR3 sequence: CASRRVPTGATNEKLFF. The CDR3 DNA reads TGTGCCAGCAGGCGAGTCCCTACAGGGGCAACTAATGAAAAACTGTTTTTT.

This clone was seen a single time. The V gene is TRBV27, the J gene TRBJ2-7, with D possibly being TRBD2 (5 bases). V lost 6 bases and J lost 5, with 11 bases in between. The CDR3 is 12 amino acids. Per the germline V gene, CDR1 is MNHEY and CDR2 is SMNVEV (reference sequence). CDR3 sequence: CASSPSGDEQYF. Here the CDR3 DNA reads TGTGCCAGCAGCCCCAGCGGAGACGAGCAGTACTTC.

The chain is built from TRBV3-1 (or the pseudogene TRBV3-2) and TRBJ2-5, with D possibly called TRBD1 or TRBD2 (6 bases each). CDR3 length: 15 amino acids. The germline gives CDR1 LGHDT, CDR2 YNNKEL (reference sequence). V dropped 4 bases and J dropped 8 bases, with 20 bases sitting between them. CDR3 amino acids: CASSLPGASGATQYF. The CDR3 region has the DNA TGTGCCAGCAGCCTCCCGGGGGCTAGTGGTGCTACCCAGTACTTC.